This TCR beta chain is from a study of T cells in Graves' hyperthyroidism and ophthalmopathy. About the study: Staff took peripheral blood when the initial diagnosis was made, before any treatment began. Overall study results and limits: In the blood, most expanded thyroid clonotypes above 0.001 appeared as well.

Subjects aged 18 to 65 presented with newly diagnosed hyperthyroidism of less than 2 months' duration. This CDR3 region has 14 residues. The germline gives CDR1 SGHTA, CDR2 FQGTGA. V lost 2 bases, J lost 6 bases, and 12 bases lay in between. Using RNA transcripts as the source, TCR beta CDR3 regions were amplified. A set of HTBI primers served as the primers for a first-round RT-PCR of the TCR CDR3. TCRdb passed the multiplex PCR reads through MiXCR, listing each CDR3 protein once. Among about 420,000 distinct CDR3 sequences listed, 15% to 19% were seen once. At least ten counts were recorded for this clonotype. Its antigen is unidentified.

V and J are TRBV7-3 and TRBJ2-3; D might be TRBD2 (5 bases). The sample comprised blood. This TCR was sampled from a woman between 18 and 30 years old with Graves' hyperthyroidism. CDR3 nucleotides: TGTGCCAGCAGCTTAGGGCTAGCCTCGGATACGCAGTATTTT. It yields the protein CASSLGLASDTQYF.